This T cell receptor (beta chain) was recovered during a study of cytomegalovirus exposure and HLA in healthy donors. Germline V gives CDR1 DFQATT, CDR2 SNEGSKA (reference sequence). CDR3 length: 11 residues. Trimming shortened V by 5 bases and J by 4 bases, and 5 bases separated the two germline ends. This PCR relied on a set of 60 Vbeta primers and 13 Jbeta primers. Sequencing used immunoSEQ multiplex PCR; TCRdb keeps in-frame clones, though not all of them. Among about 52,000 clones listed, 73% were seen once. On this clone itself: Its target is unknown.

Study results and limitations: Segments of the TCR beta V type were, in most cases, productive about 87% or about 30% of the time in an earlier analysis. Of the V segments, some could not be distinguished, including TRBV6-2 and TRBV6-3, and were excluded.

This rearrangement joins TRBV20-1 to TRBJ1-4; D is undetermined. The clonotype was recovered from a young man in good health and CMV-seronegative. Material: PBMCs. DNA for the CDR3: TGCAGTGCTGGCCGTAATGAAAAACTGTTTTTT. It translates to CSAGRNEKLFF.